The clone carrying this TCR beta chain was found once. Antigen: not known. CDR3 length: 15 residues. J was trimmed by 4 bases and V by 4 bases; bases with no gene match: 4. Germline V gene data show CDR1 as MNHNS and CDR2 as SASEGT. The assay was immunoSEQ multiplex PCR, and TCRdb's table has in-frame clones only and misses some. The table records approximately 160,000 clones, around nine tenths of them present only once. The data were taken from a study of cytomegalovirus exposure and HLA in healthy donors. Overall study findings and caveats: Cytomegalovirus association was assigned to about 150 TCR beta chains.

Sequencing was carried out using PBMCs. The clonotype originates from a woman between 18 and 29 years old in good health and CMV-seropositive. The chain employs TRBV6-1 and TRBJ2-2, with TRBD1 identical over 9 bases. DNA of the CDR3: TGTGCCAGCAGTGGCCGGGACAGGGCCACCGGGGAGCTGTTTTTT. Protein product: CASSGRDRATGELFF.